This section outlines one T cell receptor (beta chain) sequence together with its context. These data are taken from a study of shared T cell receptors in the human thymus. Clones were read by immunoSEQ multiplex PCR, and TCRdb kept only the in-frame ones, dropping some. The sample gives 600,000 to 900,000 clones, 80% to 90% of which show up once; 0.0095% to 0.011% is in the top ten. With 0 bases clipped from V and 3 bases from J, the junction kept 2 bases outside the gene matches. The CDR3 runs 14 residues. Germline V gives CDR1 SGHRS, CDR2 YFSETQ. These data were likewise used in another study, on human thymus T cells. That publication notes: Having corrective surgery for congenital heart defects, healthy Finnish infants were the ones who donated. The thymus tissue came from resections taken during corrective heart surgery. Apparent bias marked the V and J gene usage of thymic and blood repertoires.

The specimen sequenced was thymocytes. This rearrangement joins TRBV5-1 to TRBJ2-5, with 7 bases aligning to TRBD1. The receptor was derived from a girl under three years old with a congenital heart defect. This CDR3 is CASSLAGTEETQYF. The CDR3 bases are TGCGCCAGCAGCTTGGCCGGGACAGAAGAGACCCAGTACTTC.